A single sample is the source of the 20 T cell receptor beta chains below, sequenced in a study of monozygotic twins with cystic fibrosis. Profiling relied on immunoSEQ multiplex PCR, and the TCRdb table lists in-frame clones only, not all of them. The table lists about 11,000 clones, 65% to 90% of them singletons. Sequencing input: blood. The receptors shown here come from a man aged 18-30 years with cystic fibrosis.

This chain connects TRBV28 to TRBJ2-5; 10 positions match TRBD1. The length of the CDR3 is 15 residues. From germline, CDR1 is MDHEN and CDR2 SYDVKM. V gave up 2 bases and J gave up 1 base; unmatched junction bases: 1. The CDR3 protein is CASSLGTGVQETQYF. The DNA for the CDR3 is TGTGCCAGCAGTTTAGGGACAGGGGTCCAAGAGACCCAGTACTTC.

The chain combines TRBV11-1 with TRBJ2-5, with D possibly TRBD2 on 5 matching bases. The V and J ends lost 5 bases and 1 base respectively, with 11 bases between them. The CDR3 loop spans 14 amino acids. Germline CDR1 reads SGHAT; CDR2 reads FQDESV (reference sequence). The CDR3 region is CASSRAELQETQYF. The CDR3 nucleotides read TGTGCCAGCAGCAGAGCGGAGCTCCAAGAGACCCAGTACTTC.

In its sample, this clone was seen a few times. In DNA form, the CDR3 reads TGCGCCAGCAGCCGCGGACAGGGACTCTACGAGCAGTACTTC. Translated: CASSRGQGLYEQYF. This sequence joins TRBV5-1 and TRBJ2-7; 8 nucleotides align to TRBD1. CDR1 is SGHRS and CDR2 is YFSETQ in the germline V gene. The CDR3 has 14 amino acids. J was trimmed by 3 bases and V by 4 bases; bases with no gene match: 6.

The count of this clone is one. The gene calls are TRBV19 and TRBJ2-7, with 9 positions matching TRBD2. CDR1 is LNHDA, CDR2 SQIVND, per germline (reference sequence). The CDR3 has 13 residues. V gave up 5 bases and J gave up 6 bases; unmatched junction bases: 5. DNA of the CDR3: TGTGCCAGTAGTGCGGGGGGGGAGAGCGAGCAGTACTTC. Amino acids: CASSAGGESEQYF.

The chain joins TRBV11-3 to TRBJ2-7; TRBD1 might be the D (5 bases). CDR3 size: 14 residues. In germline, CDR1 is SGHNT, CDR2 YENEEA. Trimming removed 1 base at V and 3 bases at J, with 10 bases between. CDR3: CASSLGAGRYEQYF. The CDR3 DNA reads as TGTGCCAGCAGCTTAGGGGCAGGGCGCTACGAGCAGTACTTC.

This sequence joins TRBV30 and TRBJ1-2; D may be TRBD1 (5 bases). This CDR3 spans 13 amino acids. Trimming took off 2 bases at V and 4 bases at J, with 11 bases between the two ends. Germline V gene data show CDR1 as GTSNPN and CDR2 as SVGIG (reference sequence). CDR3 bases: TGTGCCTGGAGTTACGACAGTGCCTATGGCTACACCTTC. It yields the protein CAWSYDSAYGYTF.

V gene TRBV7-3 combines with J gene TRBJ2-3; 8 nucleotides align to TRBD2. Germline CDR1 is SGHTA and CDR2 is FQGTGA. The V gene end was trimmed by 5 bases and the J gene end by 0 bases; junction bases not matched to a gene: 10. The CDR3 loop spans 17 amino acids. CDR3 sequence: CASSPNSGAASTDTQYF. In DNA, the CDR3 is TGTGCCAGCAGCCCCAATAGCGGGGCGGCTAGCACAGATACGCAGTATTTT.

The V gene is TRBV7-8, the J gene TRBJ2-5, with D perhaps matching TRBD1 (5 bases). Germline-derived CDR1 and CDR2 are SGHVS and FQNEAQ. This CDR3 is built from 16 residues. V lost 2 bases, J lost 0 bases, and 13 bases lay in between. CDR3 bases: TGTGCCAGCAGCTTACGAGACAGCAGGAACCAAGAGACCCAGTACTTC. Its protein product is CASSLRDSRNQETQYF. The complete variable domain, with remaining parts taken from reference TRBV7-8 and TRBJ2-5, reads GAGVSQSPRYKVAKRGQDVALRCDPISGHVSLFWYQQALGQGPEFLTYFQNEAQLDKSGLPSDRFFAERPEGSVSTLKIQRTQQEDSAVYLCASSLRDSRNQETQYFGPGTRLLVL.

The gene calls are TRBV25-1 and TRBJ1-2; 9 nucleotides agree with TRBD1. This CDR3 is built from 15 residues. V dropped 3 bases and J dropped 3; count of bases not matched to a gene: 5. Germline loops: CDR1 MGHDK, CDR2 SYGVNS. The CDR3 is CASSETGGVYYGYTF. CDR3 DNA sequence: TGTGCCAGCAGTGAGACAGGGGGTGTCTACTATGGCTACACCTTC.

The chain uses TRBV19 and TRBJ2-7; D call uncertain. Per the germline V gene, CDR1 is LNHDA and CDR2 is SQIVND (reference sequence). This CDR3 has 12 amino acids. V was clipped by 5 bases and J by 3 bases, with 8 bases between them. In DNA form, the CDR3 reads TGTGCCAGTAGTTCTGGAAGCTACGAGCAGTACTTC. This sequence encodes CASSSGSYEQYF.

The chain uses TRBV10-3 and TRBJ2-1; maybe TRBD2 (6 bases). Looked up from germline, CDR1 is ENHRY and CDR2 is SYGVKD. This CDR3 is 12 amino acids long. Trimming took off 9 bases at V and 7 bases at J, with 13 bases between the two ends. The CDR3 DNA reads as TGTGCCATTAACGATGGGGGGAATGAGCAGTTCTTC. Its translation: CAINDGGNEQFF.

CDR3 nucleotide sequence: TGTGCCAGCAGCTTAGCCCCTCCGGGACTAGCGGGTTACGAGCAGTACTTC. Protein product: CASSLAPPGLAGYEQYF. The genes are TRBV7-6 and TRBJ2-7; 12 bases agree with TRBD2. Germline V gene data show CDR1 as SGHVS and CDR2 as FNYEAQ. The length of the CDR3 is 17 residues. The J segment lost 4 bases and the V segment lost 0 bases, leaving 7 bases of the junction unmatched.

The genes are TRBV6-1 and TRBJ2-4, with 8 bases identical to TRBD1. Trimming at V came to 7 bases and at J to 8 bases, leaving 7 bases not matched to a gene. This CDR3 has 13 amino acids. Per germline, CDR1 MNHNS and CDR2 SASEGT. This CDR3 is CASNGQGRYIQYF. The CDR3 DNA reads TGTGCCAGCAATGGACAGGGCAGGTACATTCAGTACTTC.

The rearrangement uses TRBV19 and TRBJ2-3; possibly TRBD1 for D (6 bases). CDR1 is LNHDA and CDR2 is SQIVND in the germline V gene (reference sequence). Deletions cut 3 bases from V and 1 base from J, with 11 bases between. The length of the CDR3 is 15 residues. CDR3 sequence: CASSIRDTRTDTQYF. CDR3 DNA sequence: TGTGCCAGTAGTATCCGGGACACCCGCACAGATACGCAGTATTTT.

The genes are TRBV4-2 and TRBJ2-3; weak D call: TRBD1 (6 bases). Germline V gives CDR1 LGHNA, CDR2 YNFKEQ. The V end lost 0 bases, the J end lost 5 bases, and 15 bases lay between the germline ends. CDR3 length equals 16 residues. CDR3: CASSQDARGVGDTQYF. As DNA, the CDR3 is TGTGCCAGCAGCCAAGATGCCAGGGGAGTGGGAGATACGCAGTATTTT.

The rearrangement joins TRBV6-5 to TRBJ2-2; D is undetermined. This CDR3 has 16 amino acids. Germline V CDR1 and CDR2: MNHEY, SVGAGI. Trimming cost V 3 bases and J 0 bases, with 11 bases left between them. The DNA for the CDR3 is TGTGCCAGCAGTTATTTGGGCAACGCGAACACCGGGGAGCTGTTTTTT. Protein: CASSYLGNANTGELFF.

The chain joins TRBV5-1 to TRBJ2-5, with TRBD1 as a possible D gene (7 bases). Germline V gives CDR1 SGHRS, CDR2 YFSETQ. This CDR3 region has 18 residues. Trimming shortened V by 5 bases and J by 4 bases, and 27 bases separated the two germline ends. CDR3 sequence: CASSSRAGGTPIGETQYF. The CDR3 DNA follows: TGCGCCAGCAGTTCCCGGGCAGGGGGGACTCCCATCGGAGAGACCCAGTACTTC.

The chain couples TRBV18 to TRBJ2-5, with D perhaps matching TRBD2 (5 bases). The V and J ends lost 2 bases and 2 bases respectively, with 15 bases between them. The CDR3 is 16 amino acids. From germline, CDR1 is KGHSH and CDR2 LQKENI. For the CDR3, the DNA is TGTGCCAGCTCACCAAGGGAGAGGGAGTGGCAAGAGACCCAGTACTTC. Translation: CASSPREREWQETQYF.

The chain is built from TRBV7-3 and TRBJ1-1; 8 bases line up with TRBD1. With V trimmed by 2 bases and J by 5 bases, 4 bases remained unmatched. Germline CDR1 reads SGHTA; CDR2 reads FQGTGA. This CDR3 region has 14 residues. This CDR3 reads CASSLQGAGTEAFF. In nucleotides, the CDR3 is TGTGCCAGCAGCTTACAGGGGGCCGGTACTGAAGCTTTCTTT.

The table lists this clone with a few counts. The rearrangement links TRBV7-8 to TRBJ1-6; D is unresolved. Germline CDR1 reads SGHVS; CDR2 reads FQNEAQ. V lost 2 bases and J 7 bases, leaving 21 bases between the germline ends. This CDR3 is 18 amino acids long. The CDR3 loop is CASSLRNSWTFANSPLHF. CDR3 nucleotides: TGTGCCAGCAGCTTAAGAAACTCTTGGACGTTCGCAAATTCACCCCTCCACTTT.